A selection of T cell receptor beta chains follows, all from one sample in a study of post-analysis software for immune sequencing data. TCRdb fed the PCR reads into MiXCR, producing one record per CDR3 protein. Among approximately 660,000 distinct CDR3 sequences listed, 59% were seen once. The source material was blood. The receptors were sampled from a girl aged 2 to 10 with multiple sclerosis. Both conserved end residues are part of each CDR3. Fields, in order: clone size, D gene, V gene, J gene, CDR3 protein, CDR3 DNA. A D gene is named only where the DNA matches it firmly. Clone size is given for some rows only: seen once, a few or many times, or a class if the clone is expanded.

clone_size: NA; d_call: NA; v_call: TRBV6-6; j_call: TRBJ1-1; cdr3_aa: CASSYEGYGTEAFF; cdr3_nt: TGTGCCAGCAGTTACGAGGGGTACGGCACTGAAGCTTTCTTT
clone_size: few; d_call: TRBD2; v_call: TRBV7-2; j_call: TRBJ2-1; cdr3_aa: CASSRSGSGDNEQFF; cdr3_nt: TGTGCCAGCAGCCGGTCGGGTAGCGGGGACAATGAGCAGTTCTTC
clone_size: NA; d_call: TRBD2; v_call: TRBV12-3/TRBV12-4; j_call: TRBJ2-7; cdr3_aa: CANSLTSGRSREQYF; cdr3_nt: TGTGCCAACAGTTTAACTAGCGGGCGGAGCCGCGAGCAGTACTTC
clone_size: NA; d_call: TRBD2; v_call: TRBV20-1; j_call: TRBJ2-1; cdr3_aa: CSARGSGRHEQFF; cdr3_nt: TGCAGTGCTCGGGGTAGCGGGAGGCATGAGCAGTTCTTC
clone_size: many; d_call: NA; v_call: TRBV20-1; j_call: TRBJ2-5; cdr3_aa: CSARDLGGAETQYF; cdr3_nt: TGCAGTGCTAGAGATCTTGGGGGGGCCGAGACCCAGTACTTC
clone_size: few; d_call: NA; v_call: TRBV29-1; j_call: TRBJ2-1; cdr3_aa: CSVDRQGLYNEQFF; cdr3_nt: TGCAGCGTTGACAGGCAGGGTTTATACAATGAGCAGTTCTTC
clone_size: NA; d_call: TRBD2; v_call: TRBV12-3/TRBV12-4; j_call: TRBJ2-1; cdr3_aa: CASSLDGLAGSSYNEQFF; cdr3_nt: TGTGCCAGCAGTTTAGACGGACTAGCGGGGAGCTCCTACAATGAGCAGTTCTTC
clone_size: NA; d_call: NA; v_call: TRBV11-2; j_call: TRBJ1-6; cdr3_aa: CASSLDLGTLHF; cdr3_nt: TGTGCCAGCAGCTTAGATTTAGGGACCCTCCACTTT
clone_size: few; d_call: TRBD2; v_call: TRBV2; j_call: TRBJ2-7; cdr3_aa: CASGLARDKQYF; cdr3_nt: TGTGCCAGCGGACTAGCCAGGGACAAGCAGTACTTC
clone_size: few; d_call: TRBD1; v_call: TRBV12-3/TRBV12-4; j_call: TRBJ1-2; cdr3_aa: CASSFAGTGDGYTF; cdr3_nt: TGTGCCAGCAGTTTTGCAGGGACAGGGGATGGCTACACCTTC
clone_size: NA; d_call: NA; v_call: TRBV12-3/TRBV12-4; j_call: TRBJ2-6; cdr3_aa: CASSPRGLGANVLTF; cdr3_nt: TGTGCCAGCAGTCCGAGGGGGTTAGGGGCCAACGTCCTGACTTTC
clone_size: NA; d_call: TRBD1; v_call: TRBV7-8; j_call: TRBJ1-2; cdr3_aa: CASSQGGEGYGYTF; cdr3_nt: TGTGCCAGCAGCCAAGGGGGCGAGGGCTATGGCTACACCTTC
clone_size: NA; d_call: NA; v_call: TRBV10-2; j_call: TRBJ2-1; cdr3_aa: CASSRDAGSSSYNEQFF; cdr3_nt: TGCGCCAGCAGTCGCGACGCAGGGTCCAGCTCCTACAATGAGCAGTTCTTC
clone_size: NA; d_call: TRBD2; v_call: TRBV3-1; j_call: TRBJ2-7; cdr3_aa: CASSQSAGGKASYEQYF; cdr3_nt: TGTGCCAGCAGCCAATCCGCGGGGGGAAAAGCCTCCTACGAGCAGTACTTC
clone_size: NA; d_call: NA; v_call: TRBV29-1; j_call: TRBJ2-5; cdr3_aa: CSVRRTQYF; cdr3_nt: TGCAGCGTTCGACGGACCCAGTACTTC
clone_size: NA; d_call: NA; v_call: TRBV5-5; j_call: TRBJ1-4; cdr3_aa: CASSFGHLATNEKLFF; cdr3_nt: TGTGCCAGCAGTTTCGGACACCTTGCAACTAATGAAAAACTGTTTTTT
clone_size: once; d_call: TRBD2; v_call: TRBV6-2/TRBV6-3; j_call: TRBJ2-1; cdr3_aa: CASSRPLTSHYNEQFF; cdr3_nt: TGTGCCAGCAGCAGGCCACTGACTAGCCATTACAATGAGCAGTTCTTC
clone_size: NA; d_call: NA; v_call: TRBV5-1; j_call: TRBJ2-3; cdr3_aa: CASSADSTGVDTQYF; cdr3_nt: TGCGCCAGCAGCGCGGACTCGACGGGAGTGGATACGCAGTATTTT
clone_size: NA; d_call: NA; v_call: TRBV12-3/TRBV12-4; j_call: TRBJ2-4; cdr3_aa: CASSPGVSKDIQYF; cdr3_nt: TGTGCCAGCAGTCCCGGGGTATCAAAAGACATTCAGTACTTC
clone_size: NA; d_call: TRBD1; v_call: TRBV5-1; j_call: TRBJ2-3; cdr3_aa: CASGTGASDTQYF; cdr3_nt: TGCGCCAGCGGGACAGGGGCATCAGATACGCAGTATTTT
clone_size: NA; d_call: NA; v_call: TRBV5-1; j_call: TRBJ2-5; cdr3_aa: CASSLEAGGKTQYF; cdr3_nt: TGCGCCAGCAGCTTGGAAGCAGGGGGGAAGACCCAGTACTTC
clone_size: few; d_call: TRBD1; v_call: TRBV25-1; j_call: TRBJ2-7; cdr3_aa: CASSVRTGSIYEQYF; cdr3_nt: TGTGCCAGCAGTGTCCGGACAGGGTCAATCTACGAGCAGTACTTC
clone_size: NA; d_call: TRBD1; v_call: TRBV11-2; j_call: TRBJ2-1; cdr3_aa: CASSPNRDRFGEQFF; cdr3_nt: TGTGCCAGCAGCCCCAACCGGGACAGATTTGGTGAGCAGTTCTTC
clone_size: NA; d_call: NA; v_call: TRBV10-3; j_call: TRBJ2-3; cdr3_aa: CAISWDSTDTQYF; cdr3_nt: TGTGCCATCAGTTGGGACAGCACAGATACGCAGTATTTT
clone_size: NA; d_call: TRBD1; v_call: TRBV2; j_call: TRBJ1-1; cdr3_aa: CARTPRTGGTEAFF; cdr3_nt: TGTGCCAGAACCCCCAGAACAGGGGGGACTGAAGCTTTCTTT
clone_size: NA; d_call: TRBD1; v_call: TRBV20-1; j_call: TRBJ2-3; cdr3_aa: CSADAGQVSTDTQYF; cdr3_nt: TGCAGTGCCGACGCGGGACAGGTCAGCACAGATACGCAGTATTTT
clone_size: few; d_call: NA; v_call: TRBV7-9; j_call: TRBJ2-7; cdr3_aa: CASSFSSLVYEQYF; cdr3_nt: TGTGCCAGCAGCTTTTCCTCGTTGGTCTACGAGCAGTACTTC
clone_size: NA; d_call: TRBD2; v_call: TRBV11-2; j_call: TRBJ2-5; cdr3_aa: CASGVSGAPAGETQYF; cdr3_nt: TGTGCCAGCGGGGTTAGCGGGGCCCCGGCGGGAGAGACCCAGTACTTC
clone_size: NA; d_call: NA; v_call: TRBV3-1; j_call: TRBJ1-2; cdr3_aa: CASSLNIRGYTF; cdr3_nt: TGTGCCAGCAGTCTCAACATACGCGGCTACACCTTC
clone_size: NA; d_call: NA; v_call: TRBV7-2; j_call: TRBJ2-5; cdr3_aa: CASSLDQPRQETQYF; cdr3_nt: TGTGCCAGCAGCTTAGATCAACCCAGGCAAGAGACCCAGTACTTC
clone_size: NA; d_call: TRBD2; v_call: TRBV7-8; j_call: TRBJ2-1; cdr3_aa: CASSRLAGDRRVDEQFF; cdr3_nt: TGTGCCAGCAGCCGACTAGCGGGAGACCGCCGGGTCGATGAGCAGTTCTTC
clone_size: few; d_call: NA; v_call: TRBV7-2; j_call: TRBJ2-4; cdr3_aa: CASSLRSAYLAKNIQYF; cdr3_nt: TGTGCCAGCAGCTTACGTTCTGCCTACTTAGCCAAAAACATTCAGTACTTC
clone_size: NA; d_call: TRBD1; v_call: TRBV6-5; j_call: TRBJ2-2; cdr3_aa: CASSYTVGDRGRAGELFF; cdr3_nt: TGTGCCAGCAGTTATACGGTGGGAGACAGGGGTCGGGCCGGGGAGCTGTTTTTT
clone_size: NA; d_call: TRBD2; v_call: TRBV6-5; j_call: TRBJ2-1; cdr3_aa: CASSLSTSGRAAEQFF; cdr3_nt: TGTGCCAGCAGTTTGTCGACTAGCGGGAGGGCCGCCGAGCAGTTCTTC
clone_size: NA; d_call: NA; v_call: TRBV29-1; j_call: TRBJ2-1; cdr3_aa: CSVFTGNYNEQFF; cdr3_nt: TGCAGCGTCTTTACAGGGAATTACAATGAGCAGTTCTTC
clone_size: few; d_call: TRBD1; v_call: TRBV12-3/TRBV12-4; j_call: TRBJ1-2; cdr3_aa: CASSLQGAGYGYTF; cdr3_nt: TGTGCCAGCAGTTTGCAGGGGGCAGGGTATGGCTACACCTTC
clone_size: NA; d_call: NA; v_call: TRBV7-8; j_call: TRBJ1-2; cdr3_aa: CASSFQTRANYGYTF; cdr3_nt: TGTGCCAGCAGCTTTCAAACGAGAGCTAACTATGGCTACACCTTC
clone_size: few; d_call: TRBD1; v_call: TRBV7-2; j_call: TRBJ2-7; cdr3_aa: CASSLRQGARSYEQYF; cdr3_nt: TGTGCCAGCAGCCTCCGACAGGGGGCACGGTCCTACGAGCAGTACTTC
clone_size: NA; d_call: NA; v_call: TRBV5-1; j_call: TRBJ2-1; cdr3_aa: CASGLGQGSNEQFF; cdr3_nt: TGCGCCAGCGGCTTGGGGCAGGGTAGCAATGAGCAGTTCTTC
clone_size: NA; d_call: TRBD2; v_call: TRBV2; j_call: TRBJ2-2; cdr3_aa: CASRHRAGKTGELFF; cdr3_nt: TGTGCCAGCAGACACAGAGCGGGGAAGACCGGGGAGCTGTTTTTT
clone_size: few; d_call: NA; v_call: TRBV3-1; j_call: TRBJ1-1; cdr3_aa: CASSPWRGGTEAFF; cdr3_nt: TGTGCCAGCAGCCCATGGAGGGGGGGGACTGAAGCTTTCTTT
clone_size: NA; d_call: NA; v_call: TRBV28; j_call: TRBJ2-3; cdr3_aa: CASSPSPRTNSPDTQYF; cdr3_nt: TGTGCCAGCAGTCCTAGTCCCCGGACAAATTCACCAGATACGCAGTATTTT
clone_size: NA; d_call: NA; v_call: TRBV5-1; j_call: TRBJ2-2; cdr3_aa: CASSSGKHGELFF; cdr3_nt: TGCGCCAGCAGCTCAGGAAAGCACGGGGAGCTGTTTTTT
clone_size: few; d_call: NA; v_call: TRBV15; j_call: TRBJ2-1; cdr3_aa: CATSRDRGEKQFF; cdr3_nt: TGTGCCACCAGCAGAGATCGAGGAGAGAAGCAGTTCTTC
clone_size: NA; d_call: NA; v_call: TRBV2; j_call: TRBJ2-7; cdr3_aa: CASSVGRTYEQYF; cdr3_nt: TGTGCCAGCAGTGTCGGGCGGACCTACGAGCAGTACTTC
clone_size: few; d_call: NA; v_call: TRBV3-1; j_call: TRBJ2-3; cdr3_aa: CASSQDAPGSWGGDTQYF; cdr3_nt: TGTGCCAGCAGCCAAGATGCCCCCGGGAGTTGGGGGGGCGATACGCAGTATTTT
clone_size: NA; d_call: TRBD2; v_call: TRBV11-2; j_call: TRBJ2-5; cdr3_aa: CASREAGGPGTQYF; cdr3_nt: TGTGCCAGCAGAGAAGCGGGGGGGCCGGGGACCCAGTACTTC
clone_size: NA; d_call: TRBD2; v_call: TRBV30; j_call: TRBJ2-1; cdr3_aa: CAWSVGLAGVNEQFF; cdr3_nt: TGTGCCTGGAGTGTAGGACTAGCGGGAGTCAATGAGCAGTTCTTC
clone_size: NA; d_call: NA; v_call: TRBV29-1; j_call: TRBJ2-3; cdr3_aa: CSVAGTPADTQYF; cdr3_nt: TGCAGCGTTGCCGGGACCCCCGCAGATACGCAGTATTTT
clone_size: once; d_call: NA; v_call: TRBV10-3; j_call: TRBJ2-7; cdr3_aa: CAIAPGPGEYGGQYF; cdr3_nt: TGTGCCATTGCTCCGGGCCCCGGCGAGTATGGCGGGCAGTACTTC
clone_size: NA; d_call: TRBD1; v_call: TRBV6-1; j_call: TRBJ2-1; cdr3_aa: CASRTGEYNEQFF; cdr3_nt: TGTGCCAGCCGGACAGGGGAATACAATGAGCAGTTCTTC
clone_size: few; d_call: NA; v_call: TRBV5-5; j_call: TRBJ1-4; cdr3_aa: CASSPLTGWEEKLFF; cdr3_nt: TGTGCCAGCAGCCCCCTAACAGGGTGGGAGGAAAAACTGTTTTTT